A selection of T cell receptor beta chains follows, all from one sample in a study of blood T cells in healthy people across ages. TCRdb re-called the 5' RACE reads through MiXCR, storing one row per CDR3 protein. The data contain about 1.8 million distinct CDR3 sequences, 40% to 55% of them singletons. The sample taken for sequencing was blood. Receptor source: a woman between 40 and 50 years old in good health. The conserved cysteine and the conserved F or W are not part of the CDR3 here. The order of the fields is D gene, V gene, J gene, CDR3 protein. The D gene is left open where the match is weak.

D gene: TRBD1; V gene: TRBV27; J gene: TRBJ2-5; CDR3 protein: ASSLWTGALETQY
D gene: -; V gene: TRBV5-1; J gene: TRBJ2-1; CDR3 protein: ASSTEGGGREQF
D gene: -; V gene: TRBV20-1; J gene: -; CDR3 protein: SAPRGVRETQY
D gene: TRBD1; V gene: TRBV6-2/TRBV6-3; J gene: TRBJ2-7; CDR3 protein: ASIGTGGRNEQY
D gene: TRBD2; V gene: TRBV27; J gene: TRBJ2-7; CDR3 protein: ASSFILGGGEYNEQY
D gene: -; V gene: TRBV13; J gene: TRBJ2-3; CDR3 protein: ASSLKFRGVADTQY
D gene: -; V gene: TRBV20-1; J gene: TRBJ1-5; CDR3 protein: SAGGQPQH
D gene: -; V gene: TRBV5-1; J gene: -; CDR3 protein: ASSRSSGIQETQY
D gene: TRBD1; V gene: TRBV6-2/TRBV6-3; J gene: TRBJ2-1; CDR3 protein: ASRPPGGNEQF
D gene: TRBD2; V gene: TRBV20-1; J gene: TRBJ2-1; CDR3 protein: SAPPSGGHSYNEQF
D gene: TRBD1; V gene: TRBV7-9; J gene: TRBJ2-1; CDR3 protein: ASSSRDRVRRNEQF
D gene: -; V gene: TRBV24-1; J gene: TRBJ2-3; CDR3 protein: ATSDSRSTDTQY
D gene: -; V gene: TRBV7-3; J gene: TRBJ2-7; CDR3 protein: ASSAGRRGSFSSYEQY
D gene: -; V gene: TRBV9; J gene: TRBJ2-5; CDR3 protein: ASSPRGLGTQETQY
D gene: TRBD2; V gene: TRBV20-1; J gene: TRBJ2-3; CDR3 protein: SARGLTSGGVGDTQY
D gene: TRBD1; V gene: TRBV4-3; J gene: TRBJ2-1; CDR3 protein: ASSQDRTGATYDEQF
D gene: -; V gene: TRBV20-1; J gene: TRBJ2-7; CDR3 protein: SALATNSYEQY
D gene: -; V gene: TRBV4-3; J gene: TRBJ2-7; CDR3 protein: ASSQVGVASLLEQY
D gene: -; V gene: TRBV19; J gene: TRBJ1-1; CDR3 protein: ASSIGQMNTEAF
D gene: TRBD1; V gene: TRBV5-1; J gene: TRBJ1-2; CDR3 protein: ASSLDRRPYGYT
D gene: -; V gene: TRBV2; J gene: TRBJ2-1; CDR3 protein: ASSEWSRSSYNEQF
D gene: -; V gene: TRBV20-1; J gene: TRBJ1-1; CDR3 protein: SAYRTSEAF
D gene: -; V gene: TRBV7-3; J gene: TRBJ2-3; CDR3 protein: ASSLIAQTTDTQY
D gene: -; V gene: TRBV4-2; J gene: TRBJ2-2; CDR3 protein: ASSQDLTIGELF
D gene: -; V gene: TRBV7-9; J gene: TRBJ2-3; CDR3 protein: ASSYLDLATDTQY
D gene: -; V gene: TRBV5-1; J gene: TRBJ2-3; CDR3 protein: ASTLTADTQY
D gene: -; V gene: TRBV10-3; J gene: TRBJ1-4; CDR3 protein: AISESDSRDEKLF
D gene: -; V gene: TRBV27; J gene: TRBJ1-2; CDR3 protein: ASSLYSDYGYT
D gene: -; V gene: TRBV7-9; J gene: TRBJ1-2; CDR3 protein: ASSLGEGGYT
D gene: -; V gene: TRBV4-3; J gene: TRBJ2-6; CDR3 protein: ASSQDLGTYSGANVLT
D gene: TRBD2; V gene: TRBV7-8; J gene: -; CDR3 protein: AIGLAGVETQY
D gene: -; V gene: TRBV7-3; J gene: -; CDR3 protein: ASSSLTSIETQY
D gene: TRBD1; V gene: TRBV20-1; J gene: TRBJ2-7; CDR3 protein: SARDRGTGGYEQY
D gene: -; V gene: TRBV12-3/TRBV12-4; J gene: TRBJ2-5; CDR3 protein: ASSLSGSDGETQY
D gene: -; V gene: TRBV4-2; J gene: TRBJ1-2; CDR3 protein: ASSQGRDPGNYGYT
D gene: -; V gene: TRBV4-3; J gene: TRBJ2-7; CDR3 protein: ASSQDRGLPEQY
D gene: TRBD2; V gene: TRBV20-1; J gene: TRBJ2-3; CDR3 protein: SASTSGDTQY
D gene: -; V gene: TRBV20-1; J gene: TRBJ1-2; CDR3 protein: SASFARGGYGYT
D gene: TRBD2; V gene: TRBV4-3; J gene: TRBJ2-3; CDR3 protein: ASSQLGTSGTSSTDTQY
D gene: -; V gene: TRBV7-9; J gene: TRBJ2-7; CDR3 protein: ASSLVDIYYEQY